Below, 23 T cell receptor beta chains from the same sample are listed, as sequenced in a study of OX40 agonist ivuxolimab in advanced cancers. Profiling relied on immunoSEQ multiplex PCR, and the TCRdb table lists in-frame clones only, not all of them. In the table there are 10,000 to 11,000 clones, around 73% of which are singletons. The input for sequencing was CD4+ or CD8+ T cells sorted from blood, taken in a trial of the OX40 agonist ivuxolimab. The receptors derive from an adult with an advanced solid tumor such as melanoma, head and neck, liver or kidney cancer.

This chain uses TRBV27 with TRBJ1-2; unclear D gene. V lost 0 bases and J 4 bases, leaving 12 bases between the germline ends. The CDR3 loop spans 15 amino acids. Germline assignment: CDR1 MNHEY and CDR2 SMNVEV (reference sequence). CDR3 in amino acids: CASSLSIPGAYGYTF. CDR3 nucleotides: TGTGCCAGCAGTTTATCGATTCCGGGTGCCTATGGCTACACCTTC.

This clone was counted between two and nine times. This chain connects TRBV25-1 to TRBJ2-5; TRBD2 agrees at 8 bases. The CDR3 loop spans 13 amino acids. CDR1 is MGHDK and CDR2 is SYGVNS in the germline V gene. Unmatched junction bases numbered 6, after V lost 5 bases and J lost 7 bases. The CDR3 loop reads CASSLSGGRTQYF. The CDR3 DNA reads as TGTGCCAGCAGTTTATCGGGGGGGCGGACCCAGTACTTC.

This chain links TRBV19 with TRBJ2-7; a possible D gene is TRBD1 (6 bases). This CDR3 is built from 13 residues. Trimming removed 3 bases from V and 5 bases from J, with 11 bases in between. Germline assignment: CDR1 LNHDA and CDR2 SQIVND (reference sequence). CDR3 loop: CASSMVGADEQYF. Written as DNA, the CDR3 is TGTGCCAGTAGTATGGTGGGGGCGGACGAGCAGTACTTC.

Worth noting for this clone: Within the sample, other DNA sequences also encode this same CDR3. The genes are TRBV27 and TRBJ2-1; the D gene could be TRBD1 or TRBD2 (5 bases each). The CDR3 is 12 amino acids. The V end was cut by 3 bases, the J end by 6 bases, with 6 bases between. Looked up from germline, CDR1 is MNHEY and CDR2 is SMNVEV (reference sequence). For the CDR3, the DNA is TGTGCCAGCAGTTTCGGGACCAATGAGCAGTTCTTC. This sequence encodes CASSFGTNEQFF.

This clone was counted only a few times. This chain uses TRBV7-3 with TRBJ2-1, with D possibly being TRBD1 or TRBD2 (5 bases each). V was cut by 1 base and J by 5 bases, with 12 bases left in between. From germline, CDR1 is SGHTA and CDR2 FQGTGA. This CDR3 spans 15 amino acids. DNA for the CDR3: TGTGCCAGCAGCTTAAGGGTAGGGGAGAACAATGAGCAGTTCTTC. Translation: CASSLRVGENNEQFF.

The CDR3 DNA is TGCGCCAGCAGCCTGCGGACGGACGGCTACGAGCAGTACTTC. The encoded protein is CASSLRTDGYEQYF. The chain joins TRBV5-1 to TRBJ2-7; D gene ambiguous. Germline-derived CDR1 and CDR2 are SGHRS and YFSETQ. The V and J ends lost 4 bases and 3 bases respectively, with 14 bases between them. The CDR3 consists of 14 residues. The complete variable domain, with remaining parts taken from reference TRBV5-1 and TRBJ2-7, reads KAGVTQTPRYLIKTRGQQVTLSCSPISGHRSVSWYQQTPGQGLQFLFEYFSETQRNKGNFPGRFSGRQFSNSRSEMNVSTLELGDSALYLCASSLRTDGYEQYFGPGTRLTVT.

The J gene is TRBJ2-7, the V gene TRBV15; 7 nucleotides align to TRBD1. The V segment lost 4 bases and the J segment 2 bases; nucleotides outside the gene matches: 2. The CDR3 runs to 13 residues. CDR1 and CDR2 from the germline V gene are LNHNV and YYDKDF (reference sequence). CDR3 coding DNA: TGTGCCACCAGCAAAAGGGGGCCCTACGAGCAGTACTTC. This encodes CATSKRGPYEQYF.

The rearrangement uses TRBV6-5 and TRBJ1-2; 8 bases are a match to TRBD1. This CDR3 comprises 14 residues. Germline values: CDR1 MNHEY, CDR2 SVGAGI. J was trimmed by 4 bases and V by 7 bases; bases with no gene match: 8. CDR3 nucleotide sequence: TGTGCCAGCAATTCGGGACAGGACTTCTATGGCTACACCTTC. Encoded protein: CASNSGQDFYGYTF.

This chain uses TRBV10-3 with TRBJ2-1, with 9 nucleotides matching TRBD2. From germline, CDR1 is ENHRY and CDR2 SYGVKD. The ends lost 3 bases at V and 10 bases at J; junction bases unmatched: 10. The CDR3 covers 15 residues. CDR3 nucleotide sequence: TGTGCCATCAGTGATCGGCGGGAGGGCCAGTCGGAGCAGTTCTTC. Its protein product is CAISDRREGQSEQFF.

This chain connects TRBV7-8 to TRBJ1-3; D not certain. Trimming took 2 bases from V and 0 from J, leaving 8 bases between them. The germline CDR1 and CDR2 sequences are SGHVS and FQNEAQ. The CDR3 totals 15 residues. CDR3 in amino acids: CASSLSGVSGNTIYF. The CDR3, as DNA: TGTGCCAGCAGCTTATCCGGGGTCTCTGGAAACACCATATATTTT.

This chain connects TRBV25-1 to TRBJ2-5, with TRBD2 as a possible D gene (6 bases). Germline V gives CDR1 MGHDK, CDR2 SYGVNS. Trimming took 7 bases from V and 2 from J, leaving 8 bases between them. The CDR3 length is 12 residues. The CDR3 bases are TGTGCCAGCACCGGGACTCAAGAGACCCAGTACTTC. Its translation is CASTGTQETQYF.

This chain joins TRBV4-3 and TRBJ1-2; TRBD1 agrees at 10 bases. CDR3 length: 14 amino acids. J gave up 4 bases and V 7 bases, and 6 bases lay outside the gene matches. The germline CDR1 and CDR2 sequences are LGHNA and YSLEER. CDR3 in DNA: TGCGCCAGCACCGGGGACAGGGGATCCTATGGCTACACCTTC. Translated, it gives CASTGDRGSYGYTF.

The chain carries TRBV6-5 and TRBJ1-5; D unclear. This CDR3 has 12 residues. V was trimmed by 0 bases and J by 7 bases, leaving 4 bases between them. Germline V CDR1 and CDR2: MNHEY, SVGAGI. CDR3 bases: TGTGCCAGCAGTTACTCCTTACAGCCCCAGCATTTT. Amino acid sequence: CASSYSLQPQHF.

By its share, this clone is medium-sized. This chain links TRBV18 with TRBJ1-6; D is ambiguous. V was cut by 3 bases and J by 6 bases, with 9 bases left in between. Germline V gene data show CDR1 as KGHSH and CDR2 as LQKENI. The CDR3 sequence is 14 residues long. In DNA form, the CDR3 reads TGTGCCAGCTCACCGGGTCCGGCTAATTCACCCCTCCACTTT. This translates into CASSPGPANSPLHF.

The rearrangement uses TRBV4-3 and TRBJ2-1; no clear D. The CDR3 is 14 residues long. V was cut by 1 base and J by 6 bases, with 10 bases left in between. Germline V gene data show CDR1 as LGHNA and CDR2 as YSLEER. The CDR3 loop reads CASSQGLEINEQFF. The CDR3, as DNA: TGCGCCAGCAGCCAAGGATTGGAGATCAATGAGCAGTTCTTC.

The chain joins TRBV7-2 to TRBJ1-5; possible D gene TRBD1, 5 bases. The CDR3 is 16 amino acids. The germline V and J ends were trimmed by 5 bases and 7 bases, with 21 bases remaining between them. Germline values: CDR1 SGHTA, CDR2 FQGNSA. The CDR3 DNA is TGTGCCAGCAGCCAAGATGGGGCCGTGGGCCCACAGCCCCAGCATTTT. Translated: CASSQDGAVGPQPQHF.

The chain's CDR3 is CASGLRDSTGELFF. The CDR3 nucleotides are TGTGCCAGCGGTCTCCGGGACAGCACCGGGGAGCTGTTTTTT. This chain links TRBV11-3 with TRBJ2-2; 7 positions match TRBD1. The V and J ends lost 8 bases and 4 bases, in that order; junction bases with no gene match: 7. Germline CDR1 SGHNT, CDR2 YENEEA. The CDR3 is 14 residues long.

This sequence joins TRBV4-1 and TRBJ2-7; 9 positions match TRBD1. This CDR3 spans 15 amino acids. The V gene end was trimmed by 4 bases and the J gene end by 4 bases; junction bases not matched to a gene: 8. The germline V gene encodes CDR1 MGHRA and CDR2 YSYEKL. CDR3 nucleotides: TGCGCCAGCAGCCCCCTTCCGGGACAGGGTTACGAGCAGTACTTC. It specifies CASSPLPGQGYEQYF.

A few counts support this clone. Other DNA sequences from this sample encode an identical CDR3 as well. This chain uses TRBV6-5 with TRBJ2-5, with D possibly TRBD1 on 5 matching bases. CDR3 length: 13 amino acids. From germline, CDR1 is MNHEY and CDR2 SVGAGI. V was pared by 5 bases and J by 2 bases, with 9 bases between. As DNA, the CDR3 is TGTGCCAGCAGTCGACAGCCGCAAGAGACCCAGTACTTC. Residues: CASSRQPQETQYF.

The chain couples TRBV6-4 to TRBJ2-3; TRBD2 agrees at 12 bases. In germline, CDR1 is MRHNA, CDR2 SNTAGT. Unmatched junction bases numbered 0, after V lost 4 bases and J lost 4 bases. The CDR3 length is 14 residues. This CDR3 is CASSASGGADTQYF. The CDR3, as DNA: TGTGCCAGCAGTGCTAGCGGGGGGGCAGATACGCAGTATTTT.

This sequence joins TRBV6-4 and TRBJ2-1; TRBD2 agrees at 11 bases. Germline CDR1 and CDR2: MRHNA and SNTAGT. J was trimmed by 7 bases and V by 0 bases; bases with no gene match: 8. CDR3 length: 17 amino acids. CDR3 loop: CASSDSPTSGGQNEQFF. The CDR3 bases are TGTGCCAGCAGTGACTCCCCCACTAGCGGGGGACAGAATGAGCAGTTCTTC.

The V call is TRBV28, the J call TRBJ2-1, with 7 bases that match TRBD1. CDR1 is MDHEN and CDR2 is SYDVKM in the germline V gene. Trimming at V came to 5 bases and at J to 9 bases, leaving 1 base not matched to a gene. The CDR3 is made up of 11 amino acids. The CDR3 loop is CASSDRVEQFF. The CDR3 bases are TGTGCCAGCAGTGACAGGGTTGAGCAGTTCTTC.

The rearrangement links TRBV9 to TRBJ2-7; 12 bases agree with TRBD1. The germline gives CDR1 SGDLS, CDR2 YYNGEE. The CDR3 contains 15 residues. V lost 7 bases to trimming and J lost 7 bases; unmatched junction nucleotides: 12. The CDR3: CASSPSGQGAGEQYF. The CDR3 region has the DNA TGTGCCAGCTCACCCTCGGGACAGGGGGCGGGAGAGCAGTACTTC.